This is a list of T cell receptor beta chains from one sample in a study of T cells in Graves' hyperthyroidism and ophthalmopathy. Via MiXCR, TCRdb re-called the multiplex PCR reads, giving one row per CDR3 protein. The repertoire has about half a million distinct CDR3 sequences, around 20% of them found once; the top ten carry around 27%. Sequenced sample: blood. The source of these receptors is a young man with Graves' hyperthyroidism. CDR3s include the opening cysteine and the closing phenylalanine or tryptophan. Fields, in order: D gene, J gene, clone size, V gene, CDR3 protein, CDR3 DNA. D genes are given only for firm matches. Size is stated for part of the rows, as once, few or many counts, or as a class when the clone is expanded.

.	TRBJ1-2	few	TRBV5-1	CASSLVSGGDGYTF	TGCGCCAGCAGCTTGGTCTCGGGGGGCGATGGCTACACCTTC
.	TRBJ1-1	many	TRBV28	CASSFGPTAAFF	TGTGCCAGCAGTTTCGGCCCGACTGCCGCTTTCTTT
TRBD1	TRBJ1-2	few	TRBV7-9	CAGSSRQGGYGYTF	TGTGCCGGCAGCTCCCGACAGGGAGGCTATGGCTACACCTTC
TRBD2	TRBJ2-5	.	TRBV12-3/TRBV12-4	CASSTSGQETQYF	TGTGCCAGCAGCACTAGCGGTCAAGAGACCCAGTACTTC
.	TRBJ1-2	many	TRBV20-1	CSAFTGSDGYTF	TGCAGTGCTTTTACAGGGAGCGATGGCTACACCTTC
TRBD1	TRBJ1-5	few	TRBV27	CASSDWRQGGGQPQHF	TGTGCCAGCAGTGACTGGCGGCAGGGGGGTGGTCAGCCCCAGCATTTT
.	TRBJ1-1	many	TRBV30	CAWSASGRAEAFF	TGTGCCTGGAGTGCGTCAGGGAGGGCGGAAGCTTTCTTT
.	TRBJ1-1	.	TRBV11-2	CASRSLGRGNTEAFF	TGTGCCAGCAGATCTCTTGGCAGGGGGAACACTGAAGCTTTCTTT
.	TRBJ1-1	few	TRBV30	CAWRELRTARGVTEAFF	TGTGCCTGGAGAGAACTTAGGACAGCTCGAGGCGTCACTGAAGCTTTCTTT
.	TRBJ1-2	many	TRBV19	CASSPQVDYGYTF	TGTGCCAGTAGTCCACAGGTAGACTATGGCTACACCTTC
.	TRBJ2-2	.	TRBV27	CASSLYRAVPGELFF	TGTGCCAGCAGTTTGTACAGGGCGGTTCCCGGGGAGCTGTTTTTT
TRBD2	TRBJ2-7	many	TRBV28	CASSLIPRGGEQYF	TGTGCCAGCAGTCTAATACCACGGGGAGGGGAGCAGTACTTC
TRBD1	TRBJ1-5	many	TRBV20-1	CSARQGDQPQHF	TGCAGTGCTAGACAGGGGGATCAGCCCCAGCATTTT
.	TRBJ1-1	many	TRBV11-1	CASSPLTGRAGTEAFF	TGTGCCAGCAGCCCCTTAACAGGGAGAGCGGGCACTGAAGCTTTCTTT
TRBD1	TRBJ1-5	few	TRBV12-3/TRBV12-4	CASSTGTGGAQPQHF	TGTGCCAGCAGCACCGGGACAGGGGGCGCTCAGCCCCAGCATTTT
TRBD1	TRBJ1-5	many	TRBV6-2/TRBV6-3	CASRGGVSQPQHF	TGTGCCAGCCGAGGGGGCGTGAGTCAGCCCCAGCATTTT
.	TRBJ2-6	few	TRBV3-1	CASSPPAFSGANVLTF	TGTGCCAGCAGCCCCCCGGCCTTCTCTGGGGCCAACGTCCTGACTTTC
.	TRBJ2-5	many	TRBV20-1	CSVLATGDETQYF	TGCAGTGTTTTAGCGACGGGGGATGAGACCCAGTACTTC
.	TRBJ2-5	many	TRBV5-6	CASSPLGGAEETQYF	TGTGCCAGCAGCCCCTTGGGGGGGGCCGAAGAGACCCAGTACTTC
.	TRBJ2-5	many	TRBV5-5	CASSLVAGEETQYF	TGTGCCAGCAGCTTGGTGGCAGGGGAGGAGACCCAGTACTTC
.	TRBJ2-3	few	TRBV25-1	CASSRPNGTRQGTDTQYF	TGTGCCAGCAGCAGGCCCAACGGGACTCGGCAAGGCACAGATACGCAGTATTTT
.	TRBJ1-2	many	TRBV6-1	CASSAGTFNYGYTF	TGTGCCAGCAGTGCCGGGACCTTTAACTATGGCTACACCTTC